Here is one T cell receptor (beta chain) with its context. The assay was immunoSEQ multiplex PCR, and TCRdb's table has in-frame clones only and misses some. The profile covers around 62,000 clones, with roughly 98% appearing a single time and approximately 0.17% taken by the ten largest. The entry originates in a study of technical replicates of blood from a handful of donors. V dropped 6 bases and J dropped 2; count of bases not matched to a gene: 4. Germline V lookup: CDR1 MGHDK, CDR2 SYGVNS. This CDR3 has 14 amino acids. This receptor was obtained from a human donor in good health. The sample comprised T cells isolated from PBMCs. The chain recombines TRBV25-1 with TRBJ2-1; TRBD2 aligns across 7 bases. The CDR3: CASRAGTTYNEQFF. The CDR3 DNA reads TGTGCCAGCAGGGCCGGGACTACCTACAATGAGCAGTTCTTC.